The 18 T cell receptor beta chains presented below share a single source sample, sequenced in a study of blood T cells in healthy people across ages. A second PCR, run for roughly 7 to 11 cycles, used a sample-barcoded 5' primer plus a J-beta primer mix. TCRdb itself ran the 5' RACE reads through MiXCR, one entry per CDR3 protein. This table holds 1.5 million to 2 million distinct CDR3 sequences, about 28% found once. Sequencing was performed on blood. These receptors were obtained from a woman aged 25-40 years in good health.

The table lists this clonotype with a few counts. The gene calls are TRBV24-1 and TRBJ2-5; possibly TRBD2 for D (6 bases). This CDR3 is 16 amino acids long. V shed 3 bases and J shed 0 bases, with 13 bases lying between them. Germline V gives CDR1 KGHDR, CDR2 SFDVKD. This CDR3 is CATSDGPPGDQETQYF. Written as DNA, the CDR3 is TGTGCCACCAGTGATGGTCCGCCGGGGGACCAAGAGACCCAGTACTTC.

The V gene is TRBV7-2, the J gene TRBJ2-1; no definite D call. Germline V gives CDR1 SGHTA, CDR2 FQGNSA. CDR3 size: 13 residues. The germline V and J ends were trimmed by 5 bases and 4 bases, with 9 bases remaining between them. The CDR3 here is CASSETNYNEQFF. CDR3 coding DNA: TGTGCCAGCAGCGAAACAAATTACAATGAGCAGTTCTTC.

This clonotype occurred once. The genes are TRBV21-1 and TRBJ2-7; the table's TRBD2 call for D was not verified on the DNA. TRBV21-1 is a known pseudogene. The CDR3 has 16 amino acids. CDR3 in DNA: TGTGCCAGCAGCAAAGGATACGGGAGTTCCTCCTACGAGCAGTACTTC. This encodes CASSKGYGSSSYEQYF.

This chain links TRBV20-1 with TRBJ2-5; tentative D call: TRBD2 (6 bases). The V end lost 6 bases, the J end lost 5 bases, and 16 bases lay between the germline ends. Germline CDR1 and CDR2: DFQATT and SNEGSKA (reference sequence). This CDR3 has 13 residues. DNA for the CDR3: TGCAGTGCAGCTTTGGCGGGGCGCGAGACCCAGTACTTC. Amino acids: CSAALAGRETQYF.

V is TRBV5-1 and J is TRBJ2-1, with 8 bases fitting TRBD1. The CDR3 consists of 15 residues. The ends lost 5 bases at V and 5 bases at J; junction bases unmatched: 9. From germline, CDR1 is SGHRS and CDR2 YFSETQ. The CDR3 sequence is CASRNKDRAHNEQFF. The CDR3 nucleotides are TGCGCCAGCAGGAATAAGGACAGGGCCCACAATGAGCAGTTCTTC.

This clonotype has only a few counts. Given a much more abundant clone one base away, this may be a read error. The chain combines TRBV30 with TRBJ2-1; D is perhaps TRBD2 (7 bases). TRBJ2-7 matches the DNA end more closely, so the J call is doubtful. CDR1 GTSNPN and CDR2 SVGIG come from the germline V gene (reference sequence). The CDR3 has 15 residues. The CDR3 sequence: CASQFGGGSYNEQYF. The CDR3 DNA is TGTGCCTCCCAATTCGGCGGGGGCTCCTACAATGAGCAGTACTTC.

This clonotype showed up many times. The chain recombines TRBV11-2 with TRBJ2-1; D not resolved. This CDR3 spans 13 amino acids. Germline loops: CDR1 SGHAT, CDR2 FQNNGV. The V end was cut by 5 bases, the J end by 3 bases, with 8 bases between. The CDR3 here is CASSNTNYNEQFF. The CDR3 coding sequence is TGTGCCAGCAGCAACACAAACTACAATGAGCAGTTCTTC.

The table lists this clonotype with many counts. This chain joins TRBV7-6 and TRBJ2-7, with D possibly TRBD1 on 6 matching bases. From germline, CDR1 is SGHVS and CDR2 FNYEAQ. V shed 0 bases and J shed 4 bases, with 10 bases lying between them. The CDR3 has 14 residues. The CDR3 DNA reads as TGTGCCAGCAGCTTAGCGTGGCAGGGGTACGAGCAGTACTTC. Amino acids: CASSLAWQGYEQYF.

This clonotype was counted at least ten times. The rearrangement links TRBV7-3 to TRBJ2-2; TRBD1 agrees at 7 bases. The V gene end was trimmed by 3 bases and the J gene end by 0 bases; junction bases not matched to a gene: 1. The length of the CDR3 is 15 residues. Germline CDR1 SGHTA, CDR2 FQGTGA. Written as DNA, the CDR3 is TGTGCCAGCAGCTTGGGACAGCCGAACACCGGGGAGCTGTTTTTT. Translated: CASSLGQPNTGELFF.

This clonotype was picked up many times. This chain connects TRBV20-1 to TRBJ2-7, with TRBD1 identical over 7 bases. This CDR3 is built from 14 residues. Trimming removed 6 bases from V and 5 bases from J; junction bases left unmatched: 13. Germline V CDR1 and CDR2: DFQATT, SNEGSKA (reference sequence). The CDR3 loop reads CSALTGQDVNEQYF. The CDR3 coding sequence is TGCAGTGCCTTGACAGGGCAGGACGTTAACGAGCAGTACTTC.

Concerning this clonotype itself: A read error is possible here, since a much larger clone lies one base away. V usage is TRBV10-3 and J usage is TRBJ2-5; D ambiguous. CDR1 and CDR2 (germline): ENHRY, SYGVKD. Trimming stripped 3 bases from V and 0 bases from J, with 8 bases between. The CDR3 extends over 14 amino acids. The CDR3 DNA follows: TGTGCCATCAGTGACCGAGTGAACCAAGAGACCCAGTACTTC. Protein: CAISDRVNQETQYF.

This clonotype was picked up a small number of times. This rearrangement joins TRBV9 to TRBJ1-5, with a weak D call TRBD1 (6 bases). The germline V and J ends were trimmed by 0 bases and 4 bases, with 11 bases remaining between them. CDR3 length: 15 residues. The V gene's germline CDR1 is SGDLS and CDR2 YYNGEE. CDR3 sequence: CASSVEGVRNQPQHF. For the CDR3, the DNA is TGTGCCAGCAGCGTAGAGGGGGTTAGAAATCAGCCCCAGCATTTT.

This clonotype was recorded once. The J gene is TRBJ2-1, the V gene TRBV5-1; TRBD2 agrees at 9 bases. From germline, CDR1 is SGHRS and CDR2 YFSETQ. There are 16 residues in the CDR3. Trimming removed 4 bases from V and 2 bases from J; junction bases left unmatched: 7. For the CDR3, the DNA is TGCGCCAGCAGCCGTAGGCGGGAGGGCCCCTACAATGAGCAGTTCTTC. The encoded protein is CASSRRREGPYNEQFF.

This clonotype appeared many times. V usage is TRBV15 and J usage is TRBJ1-4; D remains unclear. Germline V gene data show CDR1 as LNHNV and CDR2 as YYDKDF (reference sequence). Trimming left V 0 bases short and J 5 bases short, with 10 bases between. This CDR3 has 15 residues. The CDR3 reads CATSRDRIRNEKLFF. In nucleotides, the CDR3 is TGTGCCACCAGCAGAGATAGGATAAGAAATGAAAAACTGTTTTTT.

This clonotype was counted many times. The rearrangement joins TRBV3-1 to TRBJ1-2, with TRBD1 matching over 10 bases. The length of the CDR3 is 17 residues. J lost 3 bases, V lost 4 bases, and 11 bases had no gene match. The germline V gene encodes CDR1 LGHDT and CDR2 YNNKEL (reference sequence). Written as DNA, the CDR3 is TGTGCCAGCAGCCCCGGGACAGGGGCCCTTGGAGACTATGGCTACACCTTC. It codes for CASSPGTGALGDYGYTF.

V gene TRBV25-1 combines with J gene TRBJ1-6; no reliable D call. Germline lookup yields CDR1 MGHDK and CDR2 SYGVNS. V lost 3 bases and J 13 bases, leaving 22 bases between the germline ends. The CDR3 is 16 amino acids. The CDR3 nucleotides are TGTGCCAGCAGTGACCCGGGGTATGGGGATGTATCGCCCCTCCACTTT. This translates into CASSDPGYGDVSPLHF.

In this sample, this clonotype turned up a few times. CDR3 sequence: CASSWGTIVYEQYF. The CDR3 DNA sequence: TGCGCCAGCAGCTGGGGGACGATCGTCTACGAGCAGTACTTC. This chain connects TRBV5-1 to TRBJ2-5; possibly TRBD1 or TRBD2 for D (5 bases each). The J call may not be correct, given that the DNA end is closer to TRBJ2-7. Germline V gene data show CDR1 as SGHRS and CDR2 as YFSETQ. The CDR3 is 14 residues long.

The chain joins TRBV24-1 to TRBJ1-5, with D perhaps TRBD1 (6 bases). This CDR3 spans 15 amino acids. V lost 6 bases and J 4 bases, leaving 15 bases between the germline ends. Germline-derived CDR1 and CDR2 are KGHDR and SFDVKD. The CDR3: CATSPGGADNQPQHF. CDR3 DNA sequence: TGTGCCACCAGTCCGGGGGGGGCGGATAATCAGCCCCAGCATTTT.